The TCR beta chain under discussion was sequenced for a study of CD8+ T cells in alopecia areata. This clone was observed a handful of times. Its target is not known. It was from alopecia areata patients that lesional scalp punch biopsies and peripheral blood were collected. Findings and limits, study-wide: For lesional scalp, especially alopecia totalis/universalis, clonality was higher than in normal scalp.

V shed 4 bases and J 3 bases; nucleotides not matched to a gene: 12. The CDR3 runs 16 residues. Per the germline V gene, CDR1 is SGHNT and CDR2 is YYREEE (reference sequence). RNA was extracted and reverse transcribed into cDNA as the sequencing template. TCRdb keeps only in-frame clones here, not all; method: immunoSEQ multiplex PCR. The sample gives roughly 75,000 clones, roughly 60% of which show up once; more than 15% is in the top ten. V and J are TRBV5-4 and TRBJ2-5, with 7 bases fitting TRBD1. This specimen consisted of CD8+ T cells sorted from blood, obtained at week 0. The sequence was collected from a human donor with alopecia areata. CDR3: CASSDMTGQPEETQYF. CDR3 sequence (DNA): TGTGCCAGCAGCGACATGACGGGACAGCCAGAAGAGACCCAGTACTTC.